This T cell receptor (beta chain) is from a study of T cell changes during pregnancy in multiple sclerosis. Trimming took off 8 bases at V and 3 bases at J, with 13 bases between the two ends. This CDR3 contains 13 residues. CDR1 LNHDA and CDR2 SQIVND come from the germline V gene (reference sequence). This clone was found a few times. The table came from immunoSEQ multiplex PCR; TCRdb's copy has only in-frame clones and leaves some out. Of more than 20,000 clones in the sample, 90% were seen once. The V gene is TRBV19, the J gene TRBJ1-1; tentative D call: TRBD1 (6 bases). This sequence was found in a female donor in good health, enrolled as a control in a pregnancy study. The sample was CD8+ T cells from peripheral blood mononuclear cells, taken in the third trimester of pregnancy. The CDR3 loop reads CASFTGGHTEAFF. CDR3 in DNA: TGTGCCAGTTTCACGGGGGGCCACACTGAAGCTTTCTTT.